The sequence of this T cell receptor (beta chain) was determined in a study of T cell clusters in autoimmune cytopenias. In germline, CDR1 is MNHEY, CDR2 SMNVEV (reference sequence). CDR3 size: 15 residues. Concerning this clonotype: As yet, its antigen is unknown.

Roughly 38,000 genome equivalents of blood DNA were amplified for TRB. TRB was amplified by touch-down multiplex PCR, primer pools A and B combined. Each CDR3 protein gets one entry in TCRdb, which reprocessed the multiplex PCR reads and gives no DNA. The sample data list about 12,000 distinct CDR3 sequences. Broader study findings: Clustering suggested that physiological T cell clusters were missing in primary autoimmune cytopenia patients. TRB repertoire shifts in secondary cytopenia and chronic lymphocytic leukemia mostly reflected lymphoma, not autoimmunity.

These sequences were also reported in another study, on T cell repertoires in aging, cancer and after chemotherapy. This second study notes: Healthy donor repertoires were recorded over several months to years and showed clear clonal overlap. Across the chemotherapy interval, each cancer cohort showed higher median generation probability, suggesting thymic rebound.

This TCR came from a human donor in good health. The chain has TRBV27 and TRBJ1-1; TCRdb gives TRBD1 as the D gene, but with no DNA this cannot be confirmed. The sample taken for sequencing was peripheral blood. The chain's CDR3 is CASRPTSTGVAEAFF.